The clone carrying this TCR beta chain has a single count. Authors' processing steps: Amplification with reference gene primers provided the estimates of nucleated cell counts. The assay was immunoSEQ multiplex PCR, and TCRdb's table has in-frame clones only and misses some. V and J calls and clone size are those listed in that table; D and trimming were worked out from the DNA. The table has hundreds of thousands of clones, 80% to 90% seen once. The sample comes from a study of blood T cell repertoires in COVID-19. The wider study: Nucleic acid was either cDNA or gDNA, and it came from T cells, B-cell-depleted T cells, or PBMCs.

J lost 4 bases, V lost 7 bases, and 11 bases had no gene match. CDR1 and CDR2 from the germline V gene are ENHRY and SYGVKD. The CDR3 length is 15 residues. This clonotype was sampled from a man between 40 and 49 years old with acute or convalescent COVID-19. The sample was peripheral blood. The chain links TRBV10-3 to TRBJ1-1, with 8 bases that match TRBD1. The CDR3 spells CAIKEQGEVGTEAFF. DNA of the CDR3: TGTGCCATCAAGGAACAGGGGGAGGTCGGCACTGAAGCTTTCTTT.